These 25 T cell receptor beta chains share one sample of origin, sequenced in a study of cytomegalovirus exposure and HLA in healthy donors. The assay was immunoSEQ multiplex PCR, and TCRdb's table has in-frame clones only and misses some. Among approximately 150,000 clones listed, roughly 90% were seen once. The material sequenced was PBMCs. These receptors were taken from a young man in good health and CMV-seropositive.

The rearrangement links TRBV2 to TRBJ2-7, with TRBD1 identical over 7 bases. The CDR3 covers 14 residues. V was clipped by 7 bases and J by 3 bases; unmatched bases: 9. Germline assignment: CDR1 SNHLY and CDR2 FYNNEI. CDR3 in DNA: TGTGCCAGCATGAATGGGGACAGCCTCTACGAGCAGTACTTC. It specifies CASMNGDSLYEQYF.

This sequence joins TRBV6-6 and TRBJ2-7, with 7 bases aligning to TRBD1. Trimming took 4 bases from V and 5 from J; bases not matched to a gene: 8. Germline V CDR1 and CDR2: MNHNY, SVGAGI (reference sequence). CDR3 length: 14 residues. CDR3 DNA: TGTGCCAGCAGTTCAGGACAGGTTGGGAACGAGCAGTACTTC. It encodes CASSSGQVGNEQYF.

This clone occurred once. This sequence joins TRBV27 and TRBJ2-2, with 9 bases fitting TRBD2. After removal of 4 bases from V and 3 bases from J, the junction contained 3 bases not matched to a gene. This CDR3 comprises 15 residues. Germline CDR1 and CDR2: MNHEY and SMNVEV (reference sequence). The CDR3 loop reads CASSSRGGYTGELFF. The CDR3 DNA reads TGTGCCAGCAGTTCGCGGGGGGGTTACACCGGGGAGCTGTTTTTT.

This chain's CDR3 is CASSPPAGGFYNEQFF. In DNA, the CDR3 is TGTGCCAGCTCACCACCAGCGGGAGGGTTTTACAATGAGCAGTTCTTC. J is TRBJ2-1 and V is TRBV18; 10 bases are a match to TRBD2. Losses at the gene ends were 0 bases for V and 4 bases for J; bases not matched to a gene: 3. The germline CDR1 and CDR2 sequences are KGHSH and LQKENI. This CDR3 has 16 residues.

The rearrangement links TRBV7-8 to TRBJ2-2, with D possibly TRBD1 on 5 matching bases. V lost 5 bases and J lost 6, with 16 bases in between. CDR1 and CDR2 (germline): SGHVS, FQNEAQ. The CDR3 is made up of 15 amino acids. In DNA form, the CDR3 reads TGTGCCAGCAGCCGGGTGGGGCTGATGGCCGGGGAGCTGTTTTTT. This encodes CASSRVGLMAGELFF.

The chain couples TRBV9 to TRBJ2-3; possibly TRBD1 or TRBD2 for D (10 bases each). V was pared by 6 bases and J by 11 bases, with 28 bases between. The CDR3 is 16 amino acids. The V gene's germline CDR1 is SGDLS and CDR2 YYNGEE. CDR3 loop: CASTTGTGASGGKQYF. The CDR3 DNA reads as TGTGCCAGCACCACCGGGACAGGGGCTAGCGGGGGAAAGCAGTATTTT.

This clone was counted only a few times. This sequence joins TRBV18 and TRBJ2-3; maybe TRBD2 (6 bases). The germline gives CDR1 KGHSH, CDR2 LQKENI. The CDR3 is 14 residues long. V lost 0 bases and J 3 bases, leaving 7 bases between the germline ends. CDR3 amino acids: CASSPPTRTDTQYF. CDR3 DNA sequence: TGTGCCAGCTCACCACCGACTAGAACAGATACGCAGTATTTT. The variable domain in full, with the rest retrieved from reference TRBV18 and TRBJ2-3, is NAGVMQNPRHLVRRRGQEARLRCSPMKGHSHVYWYRQLPEEGLKFMVYLQKENIIDESGMPKERFSAEFPKEGPSILRIQQVVRGDSAAYFCASSPPTRTDTQYFGPGTRLTVL.

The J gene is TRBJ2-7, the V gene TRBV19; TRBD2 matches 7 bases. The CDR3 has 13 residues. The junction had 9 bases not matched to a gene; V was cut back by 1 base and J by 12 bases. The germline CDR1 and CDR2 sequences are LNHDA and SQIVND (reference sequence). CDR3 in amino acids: CASSIVAGTNSYF. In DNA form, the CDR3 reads TGTGCCAGTAGTATAGTCGCCGGGACTAATTCGTACTTC.

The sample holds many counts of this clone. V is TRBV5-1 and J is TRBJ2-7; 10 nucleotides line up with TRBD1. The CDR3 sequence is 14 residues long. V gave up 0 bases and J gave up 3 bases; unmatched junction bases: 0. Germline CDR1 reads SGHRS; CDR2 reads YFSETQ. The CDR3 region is CASSLGTGGYEQYF. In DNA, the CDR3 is TGCGCCAGCAGCTTGGGGACAGGGGGCTACGAGCAGTACTTC.

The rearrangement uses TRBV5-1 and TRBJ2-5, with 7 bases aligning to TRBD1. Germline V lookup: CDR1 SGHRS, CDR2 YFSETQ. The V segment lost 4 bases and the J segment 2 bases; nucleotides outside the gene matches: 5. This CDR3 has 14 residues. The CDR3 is CASSPRQGQETQYF. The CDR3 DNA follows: TGCGCCAGCAGCCCCCGACAGGGTCAAGAGACCCAGTACTTC.

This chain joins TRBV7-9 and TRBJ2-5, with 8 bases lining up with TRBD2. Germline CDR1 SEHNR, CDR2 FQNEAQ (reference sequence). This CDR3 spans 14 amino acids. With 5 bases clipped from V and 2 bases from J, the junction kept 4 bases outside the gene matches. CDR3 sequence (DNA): TGTGCCAGCAGCATACTAGCGGTACAAGAGACCCAGTACTTC. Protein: CASSILAVQETQYF.

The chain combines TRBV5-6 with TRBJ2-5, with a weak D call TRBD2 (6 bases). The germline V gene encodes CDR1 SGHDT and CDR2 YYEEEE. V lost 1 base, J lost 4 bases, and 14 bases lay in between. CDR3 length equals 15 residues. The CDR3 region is CASSLTGLVGETQYF. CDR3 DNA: TGTGCCAGCAGCTTGACGGGACTGGTGGGAGAGACCCAGTACTTC.

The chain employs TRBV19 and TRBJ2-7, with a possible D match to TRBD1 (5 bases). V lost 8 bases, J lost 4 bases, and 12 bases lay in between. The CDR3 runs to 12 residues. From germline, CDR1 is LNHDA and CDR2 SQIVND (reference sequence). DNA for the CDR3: TGTGCCAGTCTCCTCCAGGGATACGAGCAGTACTTC. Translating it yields CASLLQGYEQYF.

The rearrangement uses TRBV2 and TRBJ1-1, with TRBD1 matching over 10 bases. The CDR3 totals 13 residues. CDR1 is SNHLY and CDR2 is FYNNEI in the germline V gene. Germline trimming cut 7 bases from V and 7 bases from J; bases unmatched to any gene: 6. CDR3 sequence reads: CASIPTGGLEAFF. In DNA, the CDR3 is TGTGCCAGCATTCCGACAGGGGGCCTTGAAGCTTTCTTT.

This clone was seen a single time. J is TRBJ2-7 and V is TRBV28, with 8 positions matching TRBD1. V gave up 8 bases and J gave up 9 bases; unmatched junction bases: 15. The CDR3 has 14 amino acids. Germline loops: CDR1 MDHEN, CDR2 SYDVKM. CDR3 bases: TGTGCCAGCTACTCCCCGGACAGGGTATCTGCGCAGTACTTC. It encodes CASYSPDRVSAQYF.

The CDR3 protein is CASSFPPSSTNEKLFF. CDR3 DNA: TGTGCCAGCAGTTTCCCCCCATCGAGTACTAATGAAAAACTGTTTTTT. The chain combines TRBV28 with TRBJ1-4, with unresolved D. With 3 bases removed from V and 2 bases from J, the gap between germline ends came to 13 bases. Looked up from germline, CDR1 is MDHEN and CDR2 is SYDVKM. The CDR3 extends over 16 amino acids.

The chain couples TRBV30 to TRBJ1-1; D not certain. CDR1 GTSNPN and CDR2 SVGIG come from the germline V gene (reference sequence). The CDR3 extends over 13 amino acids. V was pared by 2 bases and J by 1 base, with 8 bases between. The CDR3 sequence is CAWSRVTNTEAFF. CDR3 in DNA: TGTGCCTGGAGTCGGGTTACGAACACTGAAGCTTTCTTT.

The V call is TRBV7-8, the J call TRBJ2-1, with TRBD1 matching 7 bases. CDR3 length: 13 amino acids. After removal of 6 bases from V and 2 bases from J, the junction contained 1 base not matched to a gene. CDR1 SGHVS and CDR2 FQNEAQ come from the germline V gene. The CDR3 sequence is CASRGTAYNEQFF. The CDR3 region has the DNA TGTGCCAGCAGGGGGACAGCCTACAATGAGCAGTTCTTC.

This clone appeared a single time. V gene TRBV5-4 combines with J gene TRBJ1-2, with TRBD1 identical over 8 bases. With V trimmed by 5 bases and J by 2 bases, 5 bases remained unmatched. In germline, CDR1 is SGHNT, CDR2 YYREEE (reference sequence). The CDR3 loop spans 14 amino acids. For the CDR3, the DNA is TGTGCCAGCAGACCTCGGACAGGGAACTATGGCTACACCTTC. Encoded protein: CASRPRTGNYGYTF. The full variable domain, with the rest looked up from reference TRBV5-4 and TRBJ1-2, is ETGVTQSPTHLIKTRGQQVTLRCSSQSGHNTVSWYQQALGQGPQFIFQYYREEENGRGNFPPRFSGLQFPNYSSELNVNALELDDSALYLCASRPRTGNYGYTFGSGTRLTVV.

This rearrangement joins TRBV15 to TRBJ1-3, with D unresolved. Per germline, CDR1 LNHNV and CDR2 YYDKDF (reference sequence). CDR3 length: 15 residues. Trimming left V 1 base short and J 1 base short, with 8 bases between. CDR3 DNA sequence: TGTGCCACCAGCAGAGCATACGGGTCTGGAAACACCATATATTTT. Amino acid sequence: CATSRAYGSGNTIYF.

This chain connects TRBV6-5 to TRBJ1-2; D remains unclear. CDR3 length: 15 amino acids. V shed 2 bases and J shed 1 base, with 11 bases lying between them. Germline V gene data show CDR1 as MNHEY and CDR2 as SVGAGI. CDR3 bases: TGTGCCAGCAGTTACCGAGGAGTTCTTAACTATGGCTACACCTTC. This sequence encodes CASSYRGVLNYGYTF.

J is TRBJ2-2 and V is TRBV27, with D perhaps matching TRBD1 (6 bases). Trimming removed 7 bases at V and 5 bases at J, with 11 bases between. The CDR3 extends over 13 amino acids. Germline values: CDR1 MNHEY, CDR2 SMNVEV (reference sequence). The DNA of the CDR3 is TGTGCCAGCACCTTACAGGGAACCGGGGAGCTGTTTTTT. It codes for CASTLQGTGELFF.

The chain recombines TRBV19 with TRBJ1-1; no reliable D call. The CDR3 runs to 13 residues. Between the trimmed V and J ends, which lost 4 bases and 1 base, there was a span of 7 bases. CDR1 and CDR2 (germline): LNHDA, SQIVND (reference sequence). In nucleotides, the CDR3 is TGTGCCAGTAGTACTACGTGGAACACTGAAGCTTTCTTT. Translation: CASSTTWNTEAFF.

The CDR3 region is CASSRIEEGYTF. CDR3 nucleotides: TGTGCCAGTAGTCGTATAGAAGAAGGCTACACCTTC. The V gene is TRBV19, the J gene TRBJ1-2, with unresolved D. Trimming pared 5 bases from V and 8 bases from J, leaving 12 bases between. This CDR3 contains 12 residues. CDR1 is LNHDA and CDR2 is SQIVND in the germline V gene (reference sequence).

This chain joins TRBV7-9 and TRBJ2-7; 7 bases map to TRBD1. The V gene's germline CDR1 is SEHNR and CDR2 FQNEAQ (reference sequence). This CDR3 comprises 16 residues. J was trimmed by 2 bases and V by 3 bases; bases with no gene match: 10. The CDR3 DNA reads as TGTGCCAGCAGCTTCCTTCGGACAGGTGACCCCTACGAGCAGTACTTC. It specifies CASSFLRTGDPYEQYF.